Below are 7 T cell receptor beta chains sequenced from a single sample in a study of blood T cell repertoires in COVID-19. Only in-frame clones appear in the TCRdb table, and some are missing; sequencing was by immunoSEQ multiplex PCR. This sample yields about 44,000 clones, of which roughly 87% are seen a single time; around 25% belongs to the top ten. Sequencing used peripheral blood. These receptors all stem from a woman older than 75 in a cohort sampled during active or convalescent COVID-19.

V and J are TRBV4-1 and TRBJ1-5; no firm D call. Germline V lookup: CDR1 MGHRA, CDR2 YSYEKL. V was pared by 0 bases and J by 2 bases, with 14 bases between. The CDR3 runs 17 residues. The CDR3 DNA sequence: TGCGCCAGCAGCCAAGACGGAGGAGGGCTTGGCAATCAGCCCCAGCATTTT. Protein product: CASSQDGGGLGNQPQHF.

CDR3 bases: TGCGCCAGCAGCCAAGAGGCCGGGAGGACCTACAATGAGCAGTTCTTC. Protein: CASSQEAGRTYNEQFF. The rearrangement uses TRBV4-3 and TRBJ2-1; 7 bases fit TRBD2. The germline gives CDR1 LGHNA, CDR2 YSLEER. V was clipped by 0 bases and J by 2 bases; unmatched bases: 4. The CDR3 runs to 16 residues.

This chain uses TRBV6-1 with TRBJ2-7, with TRBD1 as a possible D gene (5 bases). Germline CDR1 reads MNHNS; CDR2 reads SASEGT. The ends were cut back, 0 bases at V and 1 base at J, with 13 bases in the middle. This CDR3 spans 16 amino acids. CDR3 amino acids: CASSEADKTASYEQYF. In nucleotides, the CDR3 is TGTGCCAGCAGTGAAGCCGACAAGACAGCGTCCTACGAGCAGTACTTC.

The J gene is TRBJ1-1, the V gene TRBV6-5; D is unclear. The CDR3 contains 14 residues. Trimming stripped 5 bases from V and 1 base from J, with 11 bases between. Germline-derived CDR1 and CDR2 are MNHEY and SVGAGI. This chain's CDR3 is CASSRSEGNTEAFF. CDR3 sequence (DNA): TGTGCCAGCAGTAGGAGTGAGGGGAACACTGAAGCTTTCTTT.

The V call is TRBV28, the J call TRBJ2-2; maybe TRBD1 (5 bases). V lost 3 bases and J lost 4, with 12 bases in between. The CDR3 consists of 15 residues. CDR1 and CDR2 (germline): MDHEN, SYDVKM. As DNA, the CDR3 is TGTGCCAGCAGTTTGGTCCAGGGCGGCACCGGGGAGCTGTTTTTT. Translation: CASSLVQGGTGELFF. The full variable domain, in which reference TRBV28 and TRBJ2-2 provide the parts outside the CDR3, is DVKVTQSSRYLVKRTGEKVFLECVQDMDHENMFWYRQDPGLGLRLIYFSYDVKMKEKGDIPEGYSVSREKKERFSLILESASTNQTSMYLCASSLVQGGTGELFFGEGSRLTVL.

The chain recombines TRBV5-4 with TRBJ2-3; D not resolved. The germline V gene encodes CDR1 SGHNT and CDR2 YYREEE (reference sequence). Trimming left V 0 bases short and J 13 bases short, with 12 bases between. The CDR3 extends over 12 amino acids. CDR3 sequence: CASSLDVSREYF. CDR3 coding DNA: TGTGCCAGCAGCTTGGACGTCAGTCGGGAGTATTTT.

This chain joins TRBV6-2 or TRBV6-3 and TRBJ2-3; TRBD2 agrees at 8 bases. CDR1 is MNHEY and CDR2 is SVGEGT in the germline V gene. The CDR3 totals 15 residues. Unmatched junction bases numbered 7, after V lost 5 bases and J lost 3 bases. The CDR3 DNA sequence: TGTGCCAGCAGTCCCGGGAGGGCCATTACAGATACGCAGTATTTT. This translates into CASSPGRAITDTQYF.